These T cell receptor beta chains were read from a single sample in a study of blood T cell repertoires in COVID-19. Assay used: immunoSEQ multiplex PCR; TCRdb lists only in-frame clones, some missing. The sample lists approximately 150,000 clones; around 90% were seen once. Sequencing was done on a sample of peripheral blood. The source is a man in his fifties or sixties who had recovered from COVID-19. The CDR3 runs from the conserved cysteine through the conserved F or W. D genes are given only for firm matches.

TRBJ1-5,TRBV29-1,.,CSVAGGLGNQPQHF
TRBJ2-3,TRBV11-2,.,CASSPRVLAPDTQYF
TRBJ2-7,TRBV11-2,TRBD2,CASSLGEGLGVEQYF
TRBJ2-6,TRBV7-2,TRBD1,CASSRSGTASGANVLTF
TRBJ2-5,TRBV2,TRBD2,CASSGGLAGKETQYF
TRBJ1-5,TRBV25-1,.,CASSENRRWNQPQHF
TRBJ2-7,TRBV9,TRBD1,CASSPGQGAYEQYF
TRBJ1-1,TRBV7-2,TRBD1,CASRGTGALNTEAFF
TRBJ2-3,TRBV5-4,TRBD2,CASSSRLAGSKDTQYF
TRBJ2-1,TRBV6-6,TRBD1,CASSFRGQGANNEQFF
TRBJ2-3,TRBV6-5,.,CASGRGSSTDTQYF
TRBJ1-3,TRBV30,.,CAWKASGNTIYF
TRBJ1-3,TRBV2,.,CASSEGRTTGNTIYF
TRBJ2-1,TRBV24-1,TRBD2,CATSDRAGGLNEQFF